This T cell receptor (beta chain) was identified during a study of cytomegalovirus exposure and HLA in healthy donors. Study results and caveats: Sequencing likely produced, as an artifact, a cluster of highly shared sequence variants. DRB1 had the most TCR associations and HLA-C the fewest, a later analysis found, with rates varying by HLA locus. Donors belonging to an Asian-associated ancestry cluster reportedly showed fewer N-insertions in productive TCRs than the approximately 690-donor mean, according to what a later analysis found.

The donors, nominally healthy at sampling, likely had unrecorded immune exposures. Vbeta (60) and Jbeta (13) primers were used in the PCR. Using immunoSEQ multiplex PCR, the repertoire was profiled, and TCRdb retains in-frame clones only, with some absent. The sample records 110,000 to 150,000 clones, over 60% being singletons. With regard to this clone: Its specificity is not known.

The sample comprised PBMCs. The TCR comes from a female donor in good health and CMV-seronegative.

This chain's CDR3 is CAISERNQGPNEQFF. The CDR3 coding sequence is TGTGCCATCAGTGAACGCAACCAGGGGCCCAATGAGCAGTTCTTC. The chain joins TRBV10-3 to TRBJ2-1; possible D gene TRBD1, 6 bases. Germline CDR1 ENHRY, CDR2 SYGVKD. The CDR3 extends over 15 amino acids. The V gene lost 3 bases and the J gene lost 6 bases, with 15 bases spanning the gap.